One sample yielded the 18 T cell receptor beta chains listed below, sequenced in a study of technical replicates of blood from a few donors. The data were produced by immunoSEQ multiplex PCR, yet TCRdb's version contains in-frame clones alone and is incomplete. The data contain tens of thousands of clones, roughly 90% of them singletons. Sequences were obtained from PBMCs. Source of these receptors: a human donor in good health. Some clones in this sample may be carry-over from other donors' samples.

V is TRBV7-9 and J is TRBJ1-1; D is perhaps TRBD1 (5 bases). CDR1 SEHNR and CDR2 FQNEAQ come from the germline V gene (reference sequence). The length of the CDR3 is 14 residues. V was cut by 5 bases and J by 1 base, with 11 bases left in between. The CDR3 protein is CASSVLQENTEAFF. CDR3 coding DNA: TGTGCCAGCAGCGTATTACAGGAGAACACTGAAGCTTTCTTT.

The chain uses TRBV6-1 and TRBJ2-7; 13 bases match TRBD2. J gave up 7 bases and V 3 bases, and 3 bases lay outside the gene matches. The CDR3 has 14 amino acids. CDR1 MNHNS and CDR2 SASEGT come from the germline V gene. CDR3 loop: CASSEGLAGWEQYF. The CDR3 region has the DNA TGTGCCAGCAGTGAGGGACTAGCGGGGTGGGAGCAGTACTTC.

The chain joins TRBV2 to TRBJ2-7, with 7 bases matching TRBD1. This CDR3 contains 14 residues. Unmatched junction bases numbered 6, after V lost 6 bases and J lost 1 base. Germline CDR1 and CDR2: SNHLY and FYNNEI. In DNA form, the CDR3 reads TGTGCCAGCAGGATGACAGGGTCTTCCTACGAGCAGTACTTC. Translating gives CASRMTGSSYEQYF.

The rearrangement uses TRBV2 and TRBJ1-2; D unresolved. This CDR3 spans 14 amino acids. Trimming removed 1 base at V and 9 bases at J, with 15 bases between. Germline-derived CDR1 and CDR2 are SNHLY and FYNNEI. The CDR3 sequence is CASSEGSRTSRYTF. In DNA form, the CDR3 reads TGTGCCAGCAGTGAAGGTAGCCGAACCAGCCGCTACACCTTC.

The J gene is TRBJ1-2, the V gene TRBV27, with 7 nucleotides matching TRBD1. The CDR3 is made up of 13 amino acids. Germline V gene sequence: CDR1 MNHEY, CDR2 SMNVEV (reference sequence). V shed 5 bases and J 4 bases; nucleotides not matched to a gene: 4. The CDR3 DNA reads TGTGCCAGCAGTCCTAGGACAGGCTATGGCTACACCTTC. This codes for CASSPRTGYGYTF.

V and J are TRBV19 and TRBJ1-2, with D unclear. This CDR3 spans 14 amino acids. From germline, CDR1 is LNHDA and CDR2 SQIVND (reference sequence). V lost 3 bases to trimming and J lost 3 bases, with 11 bases between them. CDR3 protein: CASSISGGDYGYTF. In DNA form, the CDR3 reads TGTGCCAGTAGTATCAGTGGAGGAGACTATGGCTACACCTTC.

This CDR3 is CAWSRDRGPNQPQHF. The CDR3 DNA sequence: TGTGCCTGGAGCCGAGACAGGGGCCCCAATCAGCCCCAGCATTTT. This chain connects TRBV30 to TRBJ1-5, with TRBD1 identical over 8 bases. Trimming removed 3 bases from V and 3 bases from J; junction bases left unmatched: 7. CDR1 is GTSNPN, CDR2 SVGIG, per germline (reference sequence). The CDR3 has 15 residues.

The chain carries TRBV20-1 and TRBJ2-7; D gene uncertain. V lost 5 bases and J 3 bases, leaving 8 bases between the germline ends. The CDR3 is made up of 11 amino acids. In germline, CDR1 is DFQATT, CDR2 SNEGSKA (reference sequence). The CDR3 sequence: CSAGPSYEQYF. The CDR3 region has the DNA TGCAGTGCTGGGCCCAGCTACGAGCAGTACTTC.

The V and J genes are TRBV7-9 and TRBJ2-6; no firm D call. This CDR3 is 14 amino acids long. V dropped 6 bases and J dropped 0 bases, with 6 bases sitting between them. Germline values: CDR1 SEHNR, CDR2 FQNEAQ (reference sequence). This chain's CDR3 is CASSTVSGANVLTF. Written as DNA, the CDR3 is TGTGCCAGCAGTACTGTCTCTGGGGCCAACGTCCTGACTTTC.

The chain links TRBV5-1 to TRBJ1-5; the D is unclear. The CDR3 extends over 14 amino acids. Trimming shortened V by 0 bases and J by 3 bases, and 7 bases separated the two germline ends. Germline values: CDR1 SGHRS, CDR2 YFSETQ. The CDR3 region is CASSLGGNNQPQHF. The CDR3 nucleotides are TGCGCCAGCAGCTTGGGCGGAAACAATCAGCCCCAGCATTTT. The complete variable domain, with remaining parts taken from reference TRBV5-1 and TRBJ1-5, reads KAGVTQTPRYLIKTRGQQVTLSCSPISGHRSVSWYQQTPGQGLQFLFEYFSETQRNKGNFPGRFSGRQFSNSRSEMNVSTLELGDSALYLCASSLGGNNQPQHFGDGTRLSIL.

The V call is TRBV7-2, the J call TRBJ1-6; the match to TRBD1 covers 9 bases. This CDR3 has 15 amino acids. V shed 5 bases, J shed 9 bases, and the junction held 8 bases outside the gene matches. CDR1 is SGHTA and CDR2 is FQGNSA in the germline V gene. The CDR3 here is CASSETGGIGSPLHF. In nucleotides, the CDR3 is TGTGCCAGCAGCGAAACAGGGGGCATCGGTTCACCCCTCCACTTT.

V and J are TRBV15 and TRBJ1-4; D not certain. Trimming cost V 2 bases and J 0 bases, with 4 bases left between them. The CDR3 length is 14 residues. Germline values: CDR1 LNHNV, CDR2 YYDKDF (reference sequence). The CDR3: CATSRQATNEKLFF. The DNA for the CDR3 is TGTGCCACCAGCAGACAGGCAACTAATGAAAAACTGTTTTTT.

The table lists this clone with a count of one. V usage is TRBV30 and J usage is TRBJ2-3; D gene ambiguous. This CDR3 has 14 amino acids. The V end was cut by 3 bases, the J end by 1 base, with 11 bases between. Per germline, CDR1 GTSNPN and CDR2 SVGIG (reference sequence). In DNA, the CDR3 is TGTGCCTGGAGCGGCCTAGTCGGCACAGATACGCAGTATTTT. It encodes CAWSGLVGTDTQYF.

The chain has TRBV29-1 and TRBJ2-3; D not resolved. Germline assignment: CDR1 SQVTM and CDR2 ANQGSEA. This CDR3 has 13 residues. With 7 bases removed from V and 0 bases from J, the gap between germline ends came to 11 bases. DNA for the CDR3: TGCAGCGGAGAGGCCGGTAGCACAGATACGCAGTATTTT. This sequence encodes CSGEAGSTDTQYF.

The chain has TRBV13 and TRBJ1-2; 8 bases line up with TRBD1. Germline V gene sequence: CDR1 PRHDT, CDR2 FYEKMQ (reference sequence). This CDR3 comprises 14 residues. The V gene end was trimmed by 5 bases and the J gene end by 4 bases; junction bases not matched to a gene: 6. CDR3 sequence (DNA): TGTGCCAGCAGCGCACGGACAGGGATCTATGGCTACACCTTC. It specifies CASSARTGIYGYTF.

The J gene is TRBJ1-1, the V gene TRBV7-2; TRBD1 aligns across 8 bases. The trim removed 5 bases at V and 7 bases at J, leaving 9 bases unmatched. This CDR3 has 14 amino acids. Germline V lookup: CDR1 SGHTA, CDR2 FQGNSA. The CDR3 sequence: CASSPRTGTNEAFF. The CDR3 DNA follows: TGTGCCAGCAGCCCTAGGACAGGGACTAATGAAGCTTTCTTT.

This chain connects TRBV5-4 to TRBJ2-3; 11 bases agree with TRBD2. This CDR3 is 16 amino acids long. Trimming took 3 bases from V and 6 from J; bases not matched to a gene: 9. The germline V gene encodes CDR1 SGHNT and CDR2 YYREEE (reference sequence). This CDR3 is CASSSLAGGLEDTQYF. CDR3 in DNA: TGTGCCAGCAGCTCCCTAGCGGGGGGCCTGGAGGATACGCAGTATTTT.

This chain connects TRBV7-8 to TRBJ2-1; D unclear. In germline, CDR1 is SGHVS, CDR2 FQNEAQ. Trimming pared 7 bases from V and 6 bases from J, leaving 16 bases between. The CDR3 extends over 14 amino acids. CDR3 DNA: TGTGCCAGCACCCCTGCGCGACGAGGCAATGAGCAGTTCTTC. Protein product: CASTPARRGNEQFF.